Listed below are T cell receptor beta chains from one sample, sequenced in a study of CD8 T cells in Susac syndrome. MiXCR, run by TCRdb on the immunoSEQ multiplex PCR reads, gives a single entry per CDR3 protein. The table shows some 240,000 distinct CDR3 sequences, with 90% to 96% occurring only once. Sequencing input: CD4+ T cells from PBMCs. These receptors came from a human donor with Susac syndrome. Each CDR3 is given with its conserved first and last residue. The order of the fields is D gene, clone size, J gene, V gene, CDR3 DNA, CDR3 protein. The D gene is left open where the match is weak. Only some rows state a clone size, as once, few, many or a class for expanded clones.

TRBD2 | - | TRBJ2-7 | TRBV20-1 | TGCAGTGCTAGAGGCGGGAGGGCCTGGGGCGAGCAGTACTTC | CSARGGRAWGEQYF
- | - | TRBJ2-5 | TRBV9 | TGTGCCAGCAGCGTAGCTCCCATGGGCAGGGGGGGAGAGACCCAGTACTTC | CASSVAPMGRGGETQYF
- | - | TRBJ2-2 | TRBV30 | TGTGCCTGGAGCAGCGGAGCGAACACCGGGGAGCTGTTTTTT | CAWSSGANTGELFF
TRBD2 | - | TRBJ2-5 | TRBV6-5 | TGTGCCAGCAGTTACTCCACTAGCGGGAGGAAGGTGACCCAGTACTTC | CASSYSTSGRKVTQYF
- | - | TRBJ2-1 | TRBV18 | TGTGCCAGCACTTCTAGCGCGAGCTCCTACAATGAGCAGTTCTTC | CASTSSASSYNEQFF
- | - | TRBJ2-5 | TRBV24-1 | TGTGCCACCAGTGATTACCAAGAGACCCAGTACTTC | CATSDYQETQYF
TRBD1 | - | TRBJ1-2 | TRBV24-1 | TGTGCCACCAGTGGAGGGACAGGGAATGGCTACACCTTC | CATSGGTGNGYTF
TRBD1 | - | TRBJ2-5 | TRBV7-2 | TGTGCCAGCAGCCGACCCCTAGGACAGGGACAAGAGACCCAGTACTTC | CASSRPLGQGQETQYF
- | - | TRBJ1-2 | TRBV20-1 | TGCAGTGCTCCTCACCTGGTGCAAAATGGCTACACCTTC | CSAPHLVQNGYTF
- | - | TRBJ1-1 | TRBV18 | TGTGCCAGCTCTAAACAGGGCGGCACTGAAGCTTTCTTT | CASSKQGGTEAFF
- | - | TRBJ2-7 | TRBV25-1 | TGTGTCACGAAATCCCCCGGGGATACCGAGCAGTACTTC | CVTKSPGDTEQYF
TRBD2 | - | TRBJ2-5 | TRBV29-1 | TGCAGCGTTGAACCCCCGGGGGGGACCCAGTACTTC | CSVEPPGGTQYF
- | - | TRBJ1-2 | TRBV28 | TGTGCCAGCAGTGCCCGGACATGGGGGGGCTACACCTTC | CASSARTWGGYTF
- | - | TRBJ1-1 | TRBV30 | TGTGCCTGGAGTGCCGCCGCAGAGGGGCCCACTGAAGCTTTCTTT | CAWSAAAEGPTEAFF
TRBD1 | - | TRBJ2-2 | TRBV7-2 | TGTGCCAGCAGCTTACGACAGGGTGCGTACGGGGAGCTGTTTTTT | CASSLRQGAYGELFF
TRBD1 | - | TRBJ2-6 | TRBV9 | TGTGCCAGCAGCGTAGCTACCAGGGGGACAGGGATTGCCGGGGCCAACGTCCTGACTTTC | CASSVATRGTGIAGANVLTF
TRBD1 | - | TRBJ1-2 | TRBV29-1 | TGCAGCGTCGATGGGACAGCCGGAAAATCGAGTTACCTTTATGGCTACACCTTC | CSVDGTAGKSSYLYGYTF
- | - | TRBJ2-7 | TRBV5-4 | TGTGCCAGCAGCTTGGTTGGCGGGAACGAGCAGTACTTC | CASSLVGGNEQYF
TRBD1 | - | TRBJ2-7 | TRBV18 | TGTGCCAGCTCAGGACAGGCCATGGGCCGCTACGAGCAGTACTTC | CASSGQAMGRYEQYF
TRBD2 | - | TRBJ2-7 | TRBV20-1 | TGCAGTGCTAGACTAGCGGAGCAAAGCTCCTACGAGCAGTACTTC | CSARLAEQSSYEQYF
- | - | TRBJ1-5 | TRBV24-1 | TGTGCCACCAGTGCAGAGGGCAATCAGCCCCAGCATTTT | CATSAEGNQPQHF
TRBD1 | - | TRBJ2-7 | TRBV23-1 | TGCGCCAGCAGTCAATACTCCGGGACAGGGGTGTTCTACGAGCAGTACTTC | CASSQYSGTGVFYEQYF
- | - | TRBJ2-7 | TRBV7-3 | TGTGCCAGCAGCCGTACCTTCTACTCCTACGAGCAGTACTTC | CASSRTFYSYEQYF
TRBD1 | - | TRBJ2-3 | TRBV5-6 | TGTGCCAGCAGCGAAGACAGGGGGCGGTTTGGAGATACGCAGTATTTT | CASSEDRGRFGDTQYF
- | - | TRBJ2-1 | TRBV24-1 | TGTGCCACCAGCGGCGACCCCTACAATGAGCAGTTCTTC | CATSGDPYNEQFF
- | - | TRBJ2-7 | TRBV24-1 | TGTGCCACCAGTGACCCCTCGGACTACGAGCAGTACTTC | CATSDPSDYEQYF
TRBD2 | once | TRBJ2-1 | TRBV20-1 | TGCAGTGCTAATCTAGCGGCATACAATGAGCAGTTCTTC | CSANLAAYNEQFF
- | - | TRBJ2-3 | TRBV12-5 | TGTGCTAGTGGCCCCTTCGCCACAGATACGCAGTATTTT | CASGPFATDTQYF
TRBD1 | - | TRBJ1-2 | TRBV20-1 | TGCAGTGCTATCGGGACAGCGTTTGGGAACTATGGCTACACCTTC | CSAIGTAFGNYGYTF
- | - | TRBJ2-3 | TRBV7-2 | TGTGCCAGCAGAGAAGGGTCGGGCATCACAGATACGCAGTATTTT | CASREGSGITDTQYF
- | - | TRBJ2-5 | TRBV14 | TGTGCCAGCAGCCAAAACGCAGGTCTGGAGACCCAGTACTTC | CASSQNAGLETQYF
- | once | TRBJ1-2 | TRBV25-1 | TGTGCCAGCAGTGACCCAGGGAGTGTCTATGGCTACACCTTC | CASSDPGSVYGYTF
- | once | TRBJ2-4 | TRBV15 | TGTGCCACCAGCAGAGATGAGCTAATGAGCGGATTAGGTATTCAGTACTTC | CATSRDELMSGLGIQYF
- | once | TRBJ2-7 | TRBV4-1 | TGCGCCAGCAGCCAGGCCGGGACGGTAACCTACGAGCAGTACTTC | CASSQAGTVTYEQYF
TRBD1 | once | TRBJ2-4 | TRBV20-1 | TGCAGTGCCGTCTCGACAGGGGACGGGGACATTCAGTACTTC | CSAVSTGDGDIQYF
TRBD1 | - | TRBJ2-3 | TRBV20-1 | TGCAGTGCTAGAGATAACCCGGGACAGCTTTGGGGGGATACGCAGTATTTT | CSARDNPGQLWGDTQYF
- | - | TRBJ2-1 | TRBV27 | TGTGCCAGCAGTTTACAGAAGAGCTCCTACAATGAGCAGTTCTTC | CASSLQKSSYNEQFF